Here is one T cell receptor beta chain with its context. The data stem from a study of shared clonotypes between healthy human individuals. The germline gives CDR1 LNHDA, CDR2 SQIVND (reference sequence). The CDR3 extends over 12 amino acids. Trimming left V 6 bases short and J 3 bases short, with 8 bases between. Profiling relied on immunoSEQ multiplex PCR, and the TCRdb table lists in-frame clones only, not all of them. Of 530,000 or so clones listed, roughly 85% are singletons. The TCR sequence derives from a woman in her thirties or forties in good health. Some clones in this sample may be carry-over from other donors' samples. Sequenced: PBMCs. This rearrangement joins TRBV19 to TRBJ2-5, with no clear D. This chain's CDR3 is CASRGGKETQYF. CDR3 coding DNA: TGTGCCAGTAGGGGCGGTAAAGAGACCCAGTACTTC. Full variable domain (remainder filled in from reference TRBV19 and TRBJ2-5): DGGITQSPKYLFRKEGQNVTLSCEQNLNHDAMYWYRQDPGQGLRLIYYSQIVNDFQKGDIAEGYSVSREKKESFPLTVTSAQKNPTAFYLCASRGGKETQYFGPGTRLLVL.